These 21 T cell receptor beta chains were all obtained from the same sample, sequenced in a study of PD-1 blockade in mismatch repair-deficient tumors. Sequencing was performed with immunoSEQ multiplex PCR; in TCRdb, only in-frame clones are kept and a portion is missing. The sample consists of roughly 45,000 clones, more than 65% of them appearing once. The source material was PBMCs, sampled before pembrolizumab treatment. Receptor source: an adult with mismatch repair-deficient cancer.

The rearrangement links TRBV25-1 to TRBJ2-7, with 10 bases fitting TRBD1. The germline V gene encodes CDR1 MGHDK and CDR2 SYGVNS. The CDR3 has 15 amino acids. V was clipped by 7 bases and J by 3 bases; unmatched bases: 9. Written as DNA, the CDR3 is TGTGCCAGCACCCCATCCCGGACAGGGGGCTACGAGCAGTACTTC. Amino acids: CASTPSRTGGYEQYF.

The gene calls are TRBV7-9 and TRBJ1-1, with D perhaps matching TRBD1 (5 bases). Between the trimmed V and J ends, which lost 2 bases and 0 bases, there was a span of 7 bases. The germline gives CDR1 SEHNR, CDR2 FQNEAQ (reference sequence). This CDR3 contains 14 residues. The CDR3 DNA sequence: TGTGCCAGCAGCTTACCAGGGCTGAACACTGAAGCTTTCTTT. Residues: CASSLPGLNTEAFF.

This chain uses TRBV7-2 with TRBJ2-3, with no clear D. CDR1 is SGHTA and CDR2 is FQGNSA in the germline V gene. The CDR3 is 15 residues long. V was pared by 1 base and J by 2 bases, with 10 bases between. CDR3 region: CASSLGASLTDTQYF. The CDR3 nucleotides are TGTGCCAGCAGCTTAGGGGCTTCACTCACAGATACGCAGTATTTT.

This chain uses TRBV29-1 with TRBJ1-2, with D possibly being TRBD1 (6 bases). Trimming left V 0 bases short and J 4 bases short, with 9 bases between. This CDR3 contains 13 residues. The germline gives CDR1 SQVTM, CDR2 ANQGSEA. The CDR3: CSVEDVGAYGYTF. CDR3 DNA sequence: TGCAGCGTTGAAGACGTGGGGGCCTATGGCTACACCTTC. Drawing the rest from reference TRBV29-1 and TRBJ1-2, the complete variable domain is SAVISQKPSRDICQRGTSLTIQCQVDSQVTMMFWYRQQPGQSLTLIATANQGSEATYESGFVIDKFPISRPNLTFSTLTVSNMSPEDSSIYLCSVEDVGAYGYTFGSGTRLTVV.

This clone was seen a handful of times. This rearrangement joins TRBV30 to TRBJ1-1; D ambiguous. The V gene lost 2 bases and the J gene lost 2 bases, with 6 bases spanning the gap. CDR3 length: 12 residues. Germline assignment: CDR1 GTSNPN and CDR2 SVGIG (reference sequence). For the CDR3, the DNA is TGTGCCTGGAGTCAACATAACACTGAAGCTTTCTTT. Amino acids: CAWSQHNTEAFF.

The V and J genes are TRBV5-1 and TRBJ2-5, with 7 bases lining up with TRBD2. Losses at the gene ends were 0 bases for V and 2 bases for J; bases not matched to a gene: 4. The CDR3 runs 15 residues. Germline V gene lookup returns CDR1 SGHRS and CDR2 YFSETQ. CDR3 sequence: CASSLVGGDQETQYF. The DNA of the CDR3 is TGCGCCAGCAGCTTGGTTGGGGGGGATCAAGAGACCCAGTACTTC. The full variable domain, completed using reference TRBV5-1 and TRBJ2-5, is KAGVTQTPRYLIKTRGQQVTLSCSPISGHRSVSWYQQTPGQGLQFLFEYFSETQRNKGNFPGRFSGRQFSNSRSEMNVSTLELGDSALYLCASSLVGGDQETQYFGPGTRLLVL.

CDR3 amino acids: CASSFGDRNNEQFF. For the CDR3, the DNA is TGCGCCAGCAGCTTTGGGGACAGGAACAATGAGCAGTTCTTC. V and J are TRBV5-1 and TRBJ2-1; 8 bases align to TRBD1. The V gene end was trimmed by 2 bases and the J gene end by 5 bases; junction bases not matched to a gene: 3. Germline values: CDR1 SGHRS, CDR2 YFSETQ. The CDR3 covers 14 residues.

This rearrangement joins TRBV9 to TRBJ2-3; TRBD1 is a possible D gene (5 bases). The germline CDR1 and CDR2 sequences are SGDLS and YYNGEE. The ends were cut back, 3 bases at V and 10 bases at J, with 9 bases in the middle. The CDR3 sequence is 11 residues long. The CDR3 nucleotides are TGTGCCAGCAGCGAGCAAGGGGCGCAGTATTTT. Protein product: CASSEQGAQYF.

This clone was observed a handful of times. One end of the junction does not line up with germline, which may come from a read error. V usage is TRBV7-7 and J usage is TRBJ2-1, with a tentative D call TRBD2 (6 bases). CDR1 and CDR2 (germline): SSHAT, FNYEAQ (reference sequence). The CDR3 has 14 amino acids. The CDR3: CASSLGTGLDEQFF. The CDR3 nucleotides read TGTGCTAGCAGCTTAGGGACTGGGCTGGATGAGCAGTTCTTC. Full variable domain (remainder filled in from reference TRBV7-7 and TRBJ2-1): GAGVSQSPRYKVTKRGQDVTLRCDPISSHATLYWYQQALGQGPEFLTYFNYEAQPDKSGLPSDRFSAERPEGSISTLTIQRTEQRDSAMYRCASSLGTGLDEQFFGPGTRLTVL.

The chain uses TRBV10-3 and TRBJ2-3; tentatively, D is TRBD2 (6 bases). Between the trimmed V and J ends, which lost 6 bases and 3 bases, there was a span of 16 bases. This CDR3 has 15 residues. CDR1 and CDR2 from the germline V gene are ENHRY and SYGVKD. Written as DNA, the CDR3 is TGTGCCATCAGAGATGTGGGCGGGAAGACAGATACGCAGTATTTT. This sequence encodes CAIRDVGGKTDTQYF.

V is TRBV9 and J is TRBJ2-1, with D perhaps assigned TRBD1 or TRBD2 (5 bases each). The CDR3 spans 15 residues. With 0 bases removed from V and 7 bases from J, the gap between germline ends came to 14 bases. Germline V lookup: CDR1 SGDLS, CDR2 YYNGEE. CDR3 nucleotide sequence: TGTGCCAGCAGCGTAGAAGGGACCGACCCAAATGAGCAGTTCTTC. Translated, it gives CASSVEGTDPNEQFF.

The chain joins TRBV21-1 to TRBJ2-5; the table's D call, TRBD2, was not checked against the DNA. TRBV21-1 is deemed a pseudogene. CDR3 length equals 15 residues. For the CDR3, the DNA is TGTGCCAGCAGCCCGAGAGCTAGCGGGAGGGAGACCCAGTACTTC. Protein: CASSPRASGRETQYF.

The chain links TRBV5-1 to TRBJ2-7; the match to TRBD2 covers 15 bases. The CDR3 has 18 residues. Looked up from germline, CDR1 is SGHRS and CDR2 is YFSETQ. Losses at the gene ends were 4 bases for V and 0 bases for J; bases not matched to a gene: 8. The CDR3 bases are TGCGCCAGCAGCACCTCCGGACTAGCGGGAGGGAGCTCCTACGAGCAGTACTTC. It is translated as CASSTSGLAGGSSYEQYF.

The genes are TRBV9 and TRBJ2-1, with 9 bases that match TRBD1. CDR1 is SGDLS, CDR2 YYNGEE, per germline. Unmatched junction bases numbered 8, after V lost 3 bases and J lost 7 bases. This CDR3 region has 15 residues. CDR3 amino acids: CASSAAGTGRNEQFF. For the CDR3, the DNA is TGTGCCAGCAGCGCAGCCGGGACAGGGCGAAATGAGCAGTTCTTC.

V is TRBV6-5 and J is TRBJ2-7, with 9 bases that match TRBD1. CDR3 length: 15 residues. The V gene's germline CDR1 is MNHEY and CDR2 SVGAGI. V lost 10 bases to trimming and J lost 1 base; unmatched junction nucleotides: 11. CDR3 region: CAIRGTGPSSYEQYF. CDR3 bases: TGTGCCATCAGGGGGACAGGGCCGAGTTCCTACGAGCAGTACTTC.

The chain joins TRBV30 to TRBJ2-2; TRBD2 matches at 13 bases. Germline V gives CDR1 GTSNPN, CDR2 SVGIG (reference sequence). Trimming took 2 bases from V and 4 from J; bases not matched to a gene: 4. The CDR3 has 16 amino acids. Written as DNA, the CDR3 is TGTGCCTGGAGTAGAGGGACTAGCGGGACCACCGGGGAGCTGTTTTTT. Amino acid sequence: CAWSRGTSGTTGELFF.

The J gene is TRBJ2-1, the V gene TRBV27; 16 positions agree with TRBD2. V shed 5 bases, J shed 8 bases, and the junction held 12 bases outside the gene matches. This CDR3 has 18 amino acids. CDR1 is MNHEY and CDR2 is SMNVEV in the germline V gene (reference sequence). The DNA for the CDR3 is TGTGCCAGCAGTAACAACCTGGGACTAGCGGGAGGGCTCGATGAGCAGTTCTTC. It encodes CASSNNLGLAGGLDEQFF.

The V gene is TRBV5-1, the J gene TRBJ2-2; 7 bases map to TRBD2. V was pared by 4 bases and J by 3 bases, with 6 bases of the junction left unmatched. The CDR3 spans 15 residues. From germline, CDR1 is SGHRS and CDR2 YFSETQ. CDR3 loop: CASSTRDYHTGELFF. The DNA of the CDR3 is TGCGCCAGCAGCACCCGGGACTATCACACCGGGGAGCTGTTTTTT.

Written as DNA, the CDR3 is TGTGCCAGCTCACCATTGGGGGTCAGGGGAGATACGCAGTATTTT. Translated: CASSPLGVRGDTQYF. The V call is TRBV18, the J call TRBJ2-3, with a weak D call TRBD1 (6 bases). The CDR3 runs 15 residues. Trimming cost V 2 bases and J 5 bases, with 14 bases left between them. Germline V gene lookup returns CDR1 KGHSH and CDR2 LQKENI.

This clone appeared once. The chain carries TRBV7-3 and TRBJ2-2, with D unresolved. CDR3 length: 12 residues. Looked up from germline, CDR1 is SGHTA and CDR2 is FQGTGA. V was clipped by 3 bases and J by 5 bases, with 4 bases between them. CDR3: CASSLDTGELFF. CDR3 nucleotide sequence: TGTGCCAGCAGCTTGGATACCGGGGAGCTGTTTTTT.

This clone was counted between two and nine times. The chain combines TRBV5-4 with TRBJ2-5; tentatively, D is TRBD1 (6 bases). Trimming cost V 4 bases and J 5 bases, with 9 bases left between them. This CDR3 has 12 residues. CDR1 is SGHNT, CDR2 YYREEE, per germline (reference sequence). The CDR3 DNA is TGTGCCAGCAGCCTGCAGGGGGAGACCCAGTACTTC. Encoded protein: CASSLQGETQYF.